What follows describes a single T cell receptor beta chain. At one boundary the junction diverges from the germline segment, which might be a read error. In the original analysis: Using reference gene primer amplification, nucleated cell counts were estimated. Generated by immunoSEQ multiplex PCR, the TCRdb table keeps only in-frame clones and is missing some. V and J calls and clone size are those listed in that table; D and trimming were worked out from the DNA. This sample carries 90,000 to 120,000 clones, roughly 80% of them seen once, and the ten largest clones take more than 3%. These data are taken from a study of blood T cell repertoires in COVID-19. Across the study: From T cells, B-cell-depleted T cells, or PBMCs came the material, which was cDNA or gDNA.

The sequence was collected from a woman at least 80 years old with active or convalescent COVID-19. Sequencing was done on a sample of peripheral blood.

CDR3 residues: CASSLFGTAQETQYF. The CDR3 DNA is TGTGCTAGCAGCTTATTCGGGACAGCACAAGAGACCCAGTACTTC. The chain recombines TRBV7-7 with TRBJ2-5; 7 bases agree with TRBD1. This CDR3 is built from 15 residues. From germline, CDR1 is SSHAT and CDR2 FNYEAQ (reference sequence). Full variable domain (rest looked up from reference TRBV7-7 and TRBJ2-5): GAGVSQSPRYKVTKRGQDVTLRCDPISSHATLYWYQQALGQGPEFLTYFNYEAQPDKSGLPSDRFSAERPEGSISTLTIQRTEQRDSAMYRCASSLFGTAQETQYFGPGTRLLVL.